A single sample gave rise to the 24 T cell receptor beta chains below, sequenced in a study of post-analysis software for immune sequencing data. General study points: About 5 TRBV segments, including TRBV5-6, TRBV5-1 and TRBV20-1, were more frequent in patients than controls.

These TCRs are of unknown antigen specificity. Presence of unique molecular identifiers characterized the TCR beta cDNA libraries. TCRdb processed the PCR reads anew with MiXCR; each CDR3 protein has one entry. The repertoire holds roughly 800,000 distinct CDR3 sequences, with roughly 27% as singletons. The sample was blood. The receptors derive from a girl aged 5-17 years with multiple sclerosis.

This clonotype was recorded many times. The genes are TRBV29-1 and TRBJ2-5, with D possibly TRBD1 on 6 matching bases. CDR1 SQVTM and CDR2 ANQGSEA come from the germline V gene. This CDR3 has 13 residues. The V end lost 4 bases, the J end lost 3 bases, and 12 bases lay between the germline ends. CDR3 nucleotide sequence: TGCAGCGTTGCGAGGGGGATTGAAGAGACCCAGTACTTC. Translating it yields CSVARGIEETQYF.

This clonotype was detected once. J is TRBJ2-3 and V is TRBV19, with D perhaps being TRBD1 or TRBD2 (5 bases each). V dropped 6 bases and J dropped 0 bases, with 16 bases sitting between them. Looked up from germline, CDR1 is LNHDA and CDR2 is SQIVND (reference sequence). CDR3 size: 16 residues. Here the CDR3 reads CASSRQPGASTDTQYF. CDR3 sequence (DNA): TGTGCCAGTAGCCGCCAGCCCGGGGCCAGCACAGATACGCAGTATTTT.

CDR3 sequence (DNA): TGTGCCAGCAGTGAACAGCCCTTAGCCAAAAACATTCAGTACTTC. It translates to CASSEQPLAKNIQYF. V and J are TRBV6-1 and TRBJ2-4; no clear D. Per the germline V gene, CDR1 is MNHNS and CDR2 is SASEGT. Trimming took off 2 bases at V and 0 bases at J, with 8 bases between the two ends. This CDR3 spans 15 amino acids.

This clonotype occurred many times. The chain employs TRBV10-3 and TRBJ2-7; 7 nucleotides match TRBD1. This CDR3 has 15 residues. J lost 6 bases, V lost 0 bases, and 8 bases had no gene match. Germline V gene data show CDR1 as ENHRY and CDR2 as SYGVKD. The CDR3 loop reads CAISESGQRSAEQYF. The CDR3 DNA reads TGTGCCATCAGTGAGTCGGGACAGCGTTCAGCCGAGCAGTACTTC.

The chain recombines TRBV2 with TRBJ1-2, with unresolved D. The CDR3 spans 13 residues. Germline V gene data show CDR1 as SNHLY and CDR2 as FYNNEI. The V and J ends lost 7 bases and 3 bases respectively, with 12 bases between them. The CDR3 DNA follows: TGTGCCAGCAAACCGACCCAGGACTATGGCTACACCTTC. It encodes CASKPTQDYGYTF.

This chain connects TRBV20-1 to TRBJ2-3; 8 bases fit TRBD2. This CDR3 is 16 amino acids long. Trimming cost V 0 bases and J 3 bases; bases outside gene matches: 8. The V gene's germline CDR1 is DFQATT and CDR2 SNEGSKA (reference sequence). The CDR3 here is CSARDLPSGGTDTQYF. In DNA form, the CDR3 reads TGCAGTGCTAGAGATTTACCCAGCGGGGGTACAGATACGCAGTATTTT.

The chain uses TRBV2 and TRBJ2-5; a possible D gene is TRBD2 (5 bases). This CDR3 is 16 amino acids long. V shed 10 bases and J shed 2 bases, with 23 bases lying between them. CDR1 is SNHLY, CDR2 FYNNEI, per germline. CDR3 sequence: CATNGPGSLTQETQYF. CDR3 coding DNA: TGTGCCACTAACGGGCCGGGGTCACTTACGCAAGAGACCCAGTACTTC.

In this sample, this clonotype turned up many times. This rearrangement joins TRBV4-1 to TRBJ1-1; D unresolved. V was shortened by 1 base and J by 0 bases, with 9 bases between the two germline ends. Germline V gene sequence: CDR1 MGHRA, CDR2 YSYEKL. This CDR3 is built from 15 residues. CDR3 bases: TGCGCCAGCAGCCAAGGACACGGCATGAACACTGAAGCTTTCTTT. It specifies CASSQGHGMNTEAFF.

The chain carries TRBV4-3 and TRBJ2-3, with 10 bases fitting TRBD2. The V gene end was trimmed by 0 bases and the J gene end by 2 bases; junction bases not matched to a gene: 2. This CDR3 has 16 residues. The V gene's germline CDR1 is LGHNA and CDR2 YSLEER. The CDR3 reads CASSQEGLANTDTQYF. CDR3 coding DNA: TGCGCCAGCAGCCAAGAGGGACTAGCGAACACAGATACGCAGTATTTT.

The rearrangement joins TRBV9 to TRBJ2-3; 10 nucleotides agree with TRBD2. This CDR3 spans 16 amino acids. Germline trimming cut 4 bases from V and 2 bases from J; bases unmatched to any gene: 7. Germline V lookup: CDR1 SGDLS, CDR2 YYNGEE. The CDR3 bases are TGTGCCAGCAGCTCCAGGACTAGCGGTTACACAGATACGCAGTATTTT. Its translation: CASSSRTSGYTDTQYF.

This clonotype was detected only a few times. The rearrangement uses TRBV20-1 and TRBJ2-1; 8 bases map to TRBD2. The CDR3 covers 14 residues. Losses at the gene ends were 3 bases for V and 9 bases for J; bases not matched to a gene: 10. The germline V gene encodes CDR1 DFQATT and CDR2 SNEGSKA (reference sequence). The CDR3: CSARWLAGSSEQFF. The CDR3 region has the DNA TGCAGTGCTAGGTGGCTAGCGGGCTCTAGTGAGCAGTTCTTC.

This clonotype came up a few times. V and J are TRBV29-1 and TRBJ1-1; 9 positions agree with TRBD1. V gave up 6 bases and J gave up 6 bases; unmatched junction bases: 5. Germline V lookup: CDR1 SQVTM, CDR2 ANQGSEA. The length of the CDR3 is 12 residues. The CDR3 DNA sequence: TGCAGCGTGGGACAGGGTATCGCTGAAGCTTTCTTT. Translating gives CSVGQGIAEAFF.

This clonotype was observed at least ten times. This chain links TRBV29-1 with TRBJ2-7, with 11 bases fitting TRBD2. The CDR3 runs to 18 residues. Unmatched junction bases numbered 16, after V lost 0 bases and J lost 6 bases. Germline lookup yields CDR1 SQVTM and CDR2 ANQGSEA. CDR3 nucleotide sequence: TGCAGCGTTGAAGAGGTGGCTAGCGGGGGGCCCGTTGTATCCGAGCAGTACTTC. Translating gives CSVEEVASGGPVVSEQYF.

This clonotype was picked up a small number of times. The V call is TRBV7-9, the J call TRBJ2-1; 7 bases are shared with TRBD1. From germline, CDR1 is SEHNR and CDR2 FQNEAQ (reference sequence). The CDR3 consists of 16 residues. After removal of 5 bases from V and 1 base from J, the junction contained 8 bases not matched to a gene. This chain's CDR3 is CASSPRQGISYNEQFF. The CDR3 nucleotides read TGTGCCAGCAGCCCACGACAGGGTATTTCCTACAATGAGCAGTTCTTC.

Remarks on this clonotype: A much bigger clone sits one base away, suggesting this may be a read error. The conserved final phenylalanine or tryptophan is absent from the CDR3, which likely points to a read error. The rearrangement joins TRBV7-2 to TRBJ2-5; D is unclear. Trimming removed 2 bases from V and 4 bases from J, with 11 bases in between. The CDR3 is 14 amino acids. The germline CDR1 and CDR2 sequences are SGHTA and FQGNSA. The CDR3 is CASSLMAARETQYV. The CDR3 DNA follows: TGTGCCAGCAGCTTAATGGCGGCTAGAGAGACCCAGTACGTC.

V and J are TRBV14 and TRBJ1-4, with D maybe TRBD1 (5 bases). The CDR3 is made up of 16 amino acids. The V and J ends lost 0 bases and 4 bases respectively, with 12 bases between them. Germline V gene lookup returns CDR1 SGHDN and CDR2 FVKESK. The CDR3 here is CASSQELGRSNEKLFF. The DNA for the CDR3 is TGTGCCAGCAGCCAAGAGTTGGGGCGGAGTAATGAAAAACTGTTTTTT.

This clonotype showed up just a few times. This chain connects TRBV19 to TRBJ1-5, with 7 nucleotides matching TRBD1. Germline values: CDR1 LNHDA, CDR2 SQIVND (reference sequence). V lost 2 bases to trimming and J lost 3 bases; unmatched junction nucleotides: 4. This CDR3 has 15 amino acids. The DNA of the CDR3 is TGTGCCAGTAGTATATGGGACAGCCTCAATCAGCCCCAGCATTTT. This gives the protein CASSIWDSLNQPQHF.

This clonotype was observed a handful of times. This chain uses TRBV12-3 or TRBV12-4 with TRBJ1-5; 7 positions match TRBD1. The trim removed 6 bases at V and 7 bases at J, leaving 15 bases unmatched. The CDR3 has 16 amino acids. The chain's CDR3 is CASSQTRQGFKQPQHF. The DNA of the CDR3 is TGTGCCAGCAGCCAGACCAGACAGGGTTTTAAACAGCCCCAGCATTTT.

This clonotype was counted at least ten times. The chain carries TRBV5-1 and TRBJ2-3; TRBD1 might be the D (6 bases). V lost 6 bases and J 0 bases, leaving 8 bases between the germline ends. The germline V gene has CDR1 SGHRS and CDR2 YFSETQ. The CDR3 is 13 amino acids. In DNA form, the CDR3 reads TGCGCCAGCAACAGGGATAGCACAGATACGCAGTATTTT. Protein sequence: CASNRDSTDTQYF.

This clonotype was found a few times. V and J are TRBV28 and TRBJ1-2; the D gene is possibly TRBD1 (6 bases). The CDR3 length is 13 residues. CDR1 is MDHEN and CDR2 is SYDVKM in the germline V gene. V was cut by 5 bases and J by 4 bases, with 11 bases left in between. Here the CDR3 DNA reads TGTGCCAGCAGTCTGGACAGAACCTATGGCTACACCTTC. This gives the protein CASSLDRTYGYTF.

The chain is built from TRBV4-3 and TRBJ2-3; possibly TRBD2 for D (5 bases). V lost 0 bases and J lost 5, with 9 bases in between. CDR3 size: 14 residues. CDR1 is LGHNA, CDR2 YSLEER, per germline. The CDR3 here is CASSQDSAVDTQYF. CDR3 nucleotides: TGCGCCAGCAGCCAAGATTCAGCGGTAGATACGCAGTATTTT.

This clonotype appeared a few times. This rearrangement joins TRBV28 to TRBJ2-3; TRBD2 is a possible D gene (6 bases). The V end was cut by 5 bases, the J end by 4 bases, with 16 bases between. CDR3 length equals 15 residues. Germline values: CDR1 MDHEN, CDR2 SYDVKM. The CDR3 reads CASSIRGFRADTQYF. The DNA of the CDR3 is TGTGCCAGCAGTATACGGGGGTTTAGGGCAGATACGCAGTATTTT.

The gene calls are TRBV2 and TRBJ2-5; 9 positions match TRBD2. This CDR3 contains 16 residues. The junction had 6 bases not matched to a gene; V was cut back by 3 bases and J by 1 base. Germline V gives CDR1 SNHLY, CDR2 FYNNEI. The DNA for the CDR3 is TGTGCCAGCAGTGATGGTCTAGCGGGGATCCAAGAGACCCAGTACTTC. Residues: CASSDGLAGIQETQYF. Full variable domain (remainder filled in from reference TRBV2 and TRBJ2-5): EPEVTQTPSHQVTQMGQEVILRCVPISNHLYFYWYRQILGQKVEFLVSFYNNEISEKSEIFDDQFSVERPDGSNFTLKIRSTKLEDSAMYFCASSDGLAGIQETQYFGPGTRLLVL.

This chain connects TRBV5-1 to TRBJ1-6; D not resolved. V was trimmed by 3 bases and J by 8 bases, leaving 9 bases between them. The CDR3 is 13 amino acids. Germline-derived CDR1 and CDR2 are SGHRS and YFSETQ. The CDR3 sequence: CASSSTGDSPLHF. DNA of the CDR3: TGCGCCAGCAGCTCCACCGGGGATTCACCCCTCCACTTT.